This TCR beta chain was identified during a study of cytomegalovirus exposure and HLA in healthy donors. Sequencing used immunoSEQ multiplex PCR; TCRdb keeps in-frame clones, though not all of them. The table records roughly 220,000 clones, roughly 83% of them present only once. Germline V lookup: CDR1 SGHTA, CDR2 FQGNSA. This CDR3 is built from 14 residues. V lost 6 bases to trimming and J lost 5 bases, with 16 bases between them. The source is a woman in her twenties or thirties in good health and CMV-seropositive. The rearrangement uses TRBV7-2 and TRBJ2-5; the D call may be TRBD1 or TRBD2 (5 bases each). Sequenced: PBMCs. CDR3 bases: TGTGCCAGCAGTCAAGGGCACGAGGGGGAGACCCAGTACTTC. This translates into CASSQGHEGETQYF.